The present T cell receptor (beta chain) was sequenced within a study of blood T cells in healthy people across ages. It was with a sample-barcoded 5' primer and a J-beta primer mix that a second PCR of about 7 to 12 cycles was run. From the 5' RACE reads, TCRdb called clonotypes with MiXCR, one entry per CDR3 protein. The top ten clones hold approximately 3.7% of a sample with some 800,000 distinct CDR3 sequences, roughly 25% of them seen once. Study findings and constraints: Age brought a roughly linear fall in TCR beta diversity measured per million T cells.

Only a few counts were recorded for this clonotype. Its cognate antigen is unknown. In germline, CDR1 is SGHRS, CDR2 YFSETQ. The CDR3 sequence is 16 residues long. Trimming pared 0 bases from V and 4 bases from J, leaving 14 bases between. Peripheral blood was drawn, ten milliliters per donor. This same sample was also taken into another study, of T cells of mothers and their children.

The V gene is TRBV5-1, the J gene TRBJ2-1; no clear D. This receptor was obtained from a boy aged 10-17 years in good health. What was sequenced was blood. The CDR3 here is CASSLDSNGIYNEQFF. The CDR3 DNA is TGCGCCAGCAGCTTGGATTCCAACGGTATTTACAATGAGCAGTTCTTC.